This is a list of T cell receptor beta chains from one sample in a study of cytomegalovirus exposure and HLA in healthy donors. Using immunoSEQ multiplex PCR, the repertoire was profiled, and TCRdb retains in-frame clones only, with some absent. The sample contains fewer than 150,000 clones, roughly 80% of which appear only once. The sample comprised PBMCs. Receptor source: a male donor in good health and CMV-seronegative. Each CDR3 is given with its conserved first and last residue. The order of the fields is D gene, clone size, J gene, V gene, CDR3 DNA, CDR3 protein. The D gene is left open where the match is weak. Only some rows state a clone size, as once, few, many or a class for expanded clones.

>.|.|TRBJ2-7|TRBV19
TGTGCCAGTAGTATAACCCACAACTACGAGCAGTACTTC
CASSITHNYEQYF
>.|.|TRBJ2-7|TRBV11-2
TGTGCCAGCAGCCCAGACCCCAGGGTCTACGAGCAGTACTTC
CASSPDPRVYEQYF
>TRBD2|.|TRBJ2-1|TRBV7-9
TGTTCCAGCAGCCTACCTGTAGCGGGGGCCCTTGATGAGCAGTTCTTC
CSSSLPVAGALDEQFF
>TRBD2|once|TRBJ2-2|TRBV9
TGTGCCAGCAGCGTAGCTGGGGCGGGGGTTCCCGGGGAGCTGTTTTTT
CASSVAGAGVPGELFF
>.|.|TRBJ2-5|TRBV29-1
TGCAGCGTCTCACAGGGTGGAGAGACCCAGTACTTC
CSVSQGGETQYF
>.|.|TRBJ1-5|TRBV28
TGTGCCAGCAGTTCGCCGGCGGGGAATCAGCCCCAGCATTTC
CASSSPAGNQPQHF
>TRBD1|.|TRBJ1-1|TRBV14
TGTGCCAGCAGCCCTTGGACAGGGGTCAACACTGAAGCTTTCTTT
CASSPWTGVNTEAFF
>.|once|TRBJ2-1|TRBV7-9
TGTGCCAGCGCCCCACAGGGCAGGCCACTCGGCGATGAGCAGTTCTTC
CASAPQGRPLGDEQFF
>.|once|TRBJ1-2|TRBV29-1
TGCAGCGCGGGCGAGGGCAGCTTCTATGGCTACACCTTC
CSAGEGSFYGYTF
>.|.|TRBJ2-6|TRBV28
TGTGCCAGCAGTTACGGACAGCACTCTGGGGCCAACGTCCTGACTTTC
CASSYGQHSGANVLTF
>.|.|TRBJ2-7|TRBV20-1
TGCAGTGCGAGCCCCCGATACGAGCAGTACTTC
CSASPRYEQYF
>.|.|TRBJ1-1|TRBV30
TGTGCCTGGAGCACAGGGTTGGGGCTGAACACTGAAGCTTTCTTT
CAWSTGLGLNTEAFF
>.|once|TRBJ2-5|TRBV6-1
TGTGCCAGCACCGCAGGGGGGCGAGAGACCCAGTACTTC
CASTAGGRETQYF
>.|.|TRBJ2-2|TRBV19
TGTGCCAGTAGTATCGGGGGAAGGGGCACCGGGGAGCTGTTTTTT
CASSIGGRGTGELFF
>.|.|TRBJ1-3|TRBV11-2
TGTGCCAGCAGCTTTGCTCGGGGTACCTCTGGAAACACCATATATTTT
CASSFARGTSGNTIYF
>.|.|TRBJ2-7|TRBV6-5
TGTGCCAGCCGAACCATGCTGCAGGTTCGGGAGCAGTACTTC
CASRTMLQVREQYF
>.|once|TRBJ1-5|TRBV6-5
TGTGCCAGCAGTTACTCGTCACGGGAACCTTATCAGCCCCAGCATTTT
CASSYSSREPYQPQHF
>.|few|TRBJ1-1|TRBV9
TGTGCCAGCAGCGTACTTCCGAACACTGAAGCTTTCTTT
CASSVLPNTEAFF
>TRBD1|.|TRBJ2-1|TRBV9
TGTGCCAGCAGCGTAGCTGGGGGACAGTCCTACAATGAGCAGTTCTTC
CASSVAGGQSYNEQFF
>.|.|TRBJ1-1|TRBV4-3
TGCGCCAGCAGCCAAGGGAAGGGGACTGAAGCTTTCTTT
CASSQGKGTEAFF
>.|.|TRBJ2-7|TRBV9
TGTGCCAGCAGCGTTCTAGGCGTAGGGGGCTACGAGCAGTACTTC
CASSVLGVGGYEQYF
>TRBD1|.|TRBJ2-5|TRBV7-2
TGTGCCAGCAGCTTAAACAGGGGCCAAGAGACCCAGTACTTC
CASSLNRGQETQYF
>TRBD1|.|TRBJ2-7|TRBV11-1
TGTGCCAGCAGCTTATCATCCGGGACAGCCTACGAGCAGTACTTC
CASSLSSGTAYEQYF
>TRBD1|once|TRBJ2-7|TRBV4-3
TGCGCCAGCAGCCAAGACCGAGACAGGGCCTACGAGCAGTACTTC
CASSQDRDRAYEQYF
>.|.|TRBJ1-1|TRBV19
TGTGCCAGTGTAATCAATGGGCAGCTAATGAACACTGAAGCTTTCTTT
CASVINGQLMNTEAFF
>TRBD1|.|TRBJ1-2|TRBV7-2
TGTGCCAGCAGCTCTTCGACAGGGGTAGGGGGCTACGGCTATGGCTACACCTTC
CASSSSTGVGGYGYGYTF
>TRBD1|few|TRBJ2-1|TRBV9
TGTGCCAGCAGCGTAGGGTTGGGACAGGTCTACAATGAGCAGTTCTTC
CASSVGLGQVYNEQFF
>.|.|TRBJ2-1|TRBV9
TGTGCCAGCGGTTATTCCGGGACCTACAATGAGCAGTTCTTC
CASGYSGTYNEQFF
>TRBD1|.|TRBJ2-3|TRBV13
TGTGCCAGCAGCGCGTGGGACAGGGGACTTTCGACTAGCACAGATACGCAGTATTTT
CASSAWDRGLSTSTDTQYF
>.|.|TRBJ2-7|TRBV7-2
TGTGCCAGCAGGAAACGAGGGAAGGACGAGCAGTACTTC
CASRKRGKDEQYF
>TRBD1|.|TRBJ2-7|TRBV10-3
TGTGCCACAAGACAGGGGGCCTACGAGCAGTACTTC
CATRQGAYEQYF
>.|.|TRBJ1-2|TRBV9
TGTGCCAGCAGCCCCACGACAGGCCCGTGGGGCGGCTACACCTTC
CASSPTTGPWGGYTF
>.|.|TRBJ1-2|TRBV27
TGTGCCAGCAGTTCAGGGGTTGAAGGCTACACCTTC
CASSSGVEGYTF
>.|.|TRBJ2-7|TRBV5-1
TGCGCCAGCAGCTCTCCAAGGCGAGGTTTGAGGTGGAACGAGCAGTACTTC
CASSSPRRGLRWNEQYF
>TRBD1|.|TRBJ2-5|TRBV7-3
TGTGCCAGCAGCTTAGAACGGGACAGGCCACGCGGGTCAAAAGAGACCCAGTACTTC
CASSLERDRPRGSKETQYF
>.|.|TRBJ1-2|TRBV5-4
TGTGCCAGCAGCTTGTGGGCTGGCGGCTACACCTTC
CASSLWAGGYTF
>TRBD1|.|TRBJ1-3|TRBV4-3
TGCGCCAGCAGCCAAGAAAGCAGGACAGGGGAAGAAAACACCATATATTTT
CASSQESRTGEENTIYF
>.|.|TRBJ1-1|TRBV18
TGTGCCAGCTCACCATCGGCAGGGAAAAACACTGAAGCTTTCTTT
CASSPSAGKNTEAFF
>.|.|TRBJ2-7|TRBV2
TGTGCCAGCAGGGAGCACAGGGAAGCCATCGAGCAGTACTTC
CASREHREAIEQYF
>TRBD2|once|TRBJ2-5|TRBV19
TGTGCCAGTAGCCCAGCGGGGTGGGCGGAGACCCAGTACTTC
CASSPAGWAETQYF
>.|.|TRBJ2-7|TRBV28
TGTGCCAGCAGAATGACTAGAATCTACGAGCAGTACTTC
CASRMTRIYEQYF
>TRBD1|few|TRBJ2-1|TRBV6-6
TGTGCCAGCAGTTCCCATGACAGGGGGGCCTACAATGAGCAGTTCTTC
CASSSHDRGAYNEQFF
>TRBD1|few|TRBJ2-5|TRBV15
TGTGCCACCAGCCCGCGCCCAGGGGGTGAGACCCAGTACTTC
CATSPRPGGETQYF
>TRBD1|.|TRBJ2-2|TRBV9
TGTGCCAGCAGCGTTAGCTGGGACAGGGGGCGAAGTGGCGGGGAGCTGTTTTTT
CASSVSWDRGRSGGELFF
>TRBD2|few|TRBJ2-1|TRBV19
TGTGCCAGTAGCCGGACTAGCGGGGGATCCTACAATGAGCAGTTCTTC
CASSRTSGGSYNEQFF
>TRBD1|.|TRBJ2-1|TRBV15
TGTGCCACCAGCGAAAACAGGGGCAATGAGCAGTTCTTC
CATSENRGNEQFF
>TRBD1|once|TRBJ2-3|TRBV7-6
TGTGCCAGCAGCTTATCCCCGACAGGGGCCCTCACAGATACGCAGTATTTT
CASSLSPTGALTDTQYF